A selection of T cell receptor beta chains follows, all from one sample in a study of identical twins. A single record per CDR3 protein comes from TCRdb applying MiXCR to the 5' RACE reads. The table has more than 650,000 distinct CDR3 sequences, around 6.1% seen once. Sample: naive T cells sorted from blood. The source of these receptors is a man younger than 35 in good health. The CDR3 runs from the conserved cysteine through the conserved F or W. A D gene is named only where the DNA matches it firmly. Clone size is not always given. Where it is, it says once, few, many or a class for expanded clones.

D,V,J,size,length,DNA,CDR3
-,TRBV7-8,TRBJ2-5,few,14,TGTGCCAGCCGGGACGGGGCCTCAGGGGAGACCCAGTACTTC,CASRDGASGETQYF
-,TRBV4-1,TRBJ2-1,many,12,TGCGCCAGCAGCCAAGCGCGGGGCTTGCGGTTCTTC,CASSQARGLRFF
TRBD2,TRBV6-5,TRBJ2-2,-,15,TGTGCCAGCAGTTGGGGCGGGAGTAGGACCGGGGAGCTGTTTTTT,CASSWGGSRTGELFF
-,TRBV28,TRBJ1-1,many,13,TGTGCCAGCAGCCTATACAGGGTTGAGAAAGCTTTCTTT,CASSLYRVEKAFF
-,TRBV10-3,TRBJ1-2,many,13,TGTGCCATCAGTGAGAGGGCTGAGGAGGGCTACACCTTC,CAISERAEEGYTF
-,TRBV4-1,TRBJ2-5,many,14,TGCGCCAGCAGCTCACCGGGCACACAAGAGACCCAGTACTTC,CASSSPGTQETQYF
-,TRBV4-3,TRBJ2-1,-,17,TGCGCCAGCAGCCAAATCCGAGACTTAACACCTAGGGATGAGCAGTTCTTC,CASSQIRDLTPRDEQFF
-,TRBV20-1,TRBJ2-3,-,13,TGCAGTGCCACCCCATTACGGGGAGATACGCAGTATTTT,CSATPLRGDTQYF
-,TRBV20-1,TRBJ2-5,many,14,TGCAGTGCCCTGGACAGGAGGGGCCAAGAGACCCAGTACTTC,CSALDRRGQETQYF
TRBD1,TRBV7-2,TRBJ2-3,many,17,TGTGCCAGCAGCTTCCCCCGAAGGGGACAGGGTACAGATACGCAGTATTTT,CASSFPRRGQGTDTQYF
TRBD1,TRBV5-6,TRBJ1-2,-,16,TGTGCCAGCAGCGGACCCCGGGACAGGGGTAACTATGGCTACACCTTC,CASSGPRDRGNYGYTF
TRBD2,TRBV15,TRBJ2-5,few,16,TGTGCCACCAGCAGACTAGGACTAGCGGGAGAAGAGACCCAGTACTTC,CATSRLGLAGEETQYF
-,TRBV29-1,TRBJ1-2,many,13,TGCAGCGCCCTGCTTTGGATTTCCTATGGCTACACCTTC,CSALLWISYGYTF
TRBD2,TRBV12-3/TRBV12-4,TRBJ2-7,few,17,TGTGCCAGCACCCAAGTGGGGAGGGCAAGCGGACCCTACGAGCAGTACTTC,CASTQVGRASGPYEQYF
-,TRBV19,TRBJ2-4,-,15,TGTGCCAGTGGCCATAACCCCATCGACAGAAACATTCAGTACTTC,CASGHNPIDRNIQYF
-,TRBV11-3,TRBJ2-3,-,16,TGTGCCAGCAGCTTAGCCGCCGGATCGGACACAGATACGCAGTATTTT,CASSLAAGSDTDTQYF
-,TRBV9,TRBJ1-6,-,20,TGTGCCAGCAGCGTAGATGGGACTCCTGCGGGTAGCTCCTATAATTCACCCCTCCACTTT,CASSVDGTPAGSSYNSPLHF
TRBD1,TRBV7-2,TRBJ2-3,-,12,TGTGCCAGCGGGACAGCGGTCCATACGCAGTATTTT,CASGTAVHTQYF
-,TRBV5-1,TRBJ2-7,many,16,TGCGCCAGCAGCGGTCGAGGGAGCGTCAACTCCTACGAGCAGTACTTC,CASSGRGSVNSYEQYF
TRBD2,TRBV9,TRBJ2-2,many,16,TGTGCCAGCAGCGTCCCGGCGGGAGTCGGTACCGGGGAGCTGTTTTTT,CASSVPAGVGTGELFF
-,TRBV6-1,TRBJ2-1,many,13,TGTGCCAGCACGGGCTTTTTAGGACGTGAGCAGTTCTTC,CASTGFLGREQFF
-,TRBV4-2,TRBJ2-2,few,17,TGTGCCAGCAGCCAAGATCTGGGGGCGCTACCCACCGGGGAGCTGTTTTTT,CASSQDLGALPTGELFF
-,TRBV20-1,TRBJ2-3,few,14,TGCAGTGCTATCCCCGGGACCTTGACAGATACGCAGTATTTT,CSAIPGTLTDTQYF
-,TRBV7-2,TRBJ2-1,few,13,TGTGCCAGCAGCTTAGTCCCTCCTAGCATGCCGTTCTTC,CASSLVPPSMPFF
TRBD2,TRBV6-2/TRBV6-3,TRBJ2-1,many,16,TGTGCCAGCAGGACTAGCGGGATTAGCTCCTACAATGAGCAGTTCTTC,CASRTSGISSYNEQFF
-,TRBV5-1,TRBJ2-2,few,13,TGCGCCAGCAGGGGGTCAGACACCGGGGAGCTGTTTTTT,CASRGSDTGELFF
-,TRBV19,TRBJ2-3,many,15,TGTGCCAGTAGTATAGTCGGCGGGAACACAGATACGCAGTATTTT,CASSIVGGNTDTQYF
TRBD1,TRBV5-1,TRBJ2-3,many,14,TGCGCCAGCACCCGGGACAGTGTAGCAGATACGCAGTATTTT,CASTRDSVADTQYF
-,TRBV4-1,TRBJ2-1,few,17,TGCGCCAGCAGCCAAGGCTACCTCCAGGGATCGTACAATGAGCAGTTCTTC,CASSQGYLQGSYNEQFF
-,TRBV5-1,TRBJ2-3,many,15,TGCGCCAGCAGCTTGACGCAGGGCAGCACAGATACGCAGTATTTT,CASSLTQGSTDTQYF
TRBD2,TRBV7-2,TRBJ2-2,-,16,TGTGCCAGCAGCCCTCGGACTAGCCCGTACACCGGGGAGCTGTTTTTT,CASSPRTSPYTGELFF
TRBD2,TRBV12-3/TRBV12-4,TRBJ2-3,many,14,TGTGCCAGCCGGGGACTAGCGGGGGGAAAGGCGCAGTATTTT,CASRGLAGGKAQYF
-,TRBV7-9,TRBJ2-7,few,16,TGTGCCAGCAGCTTATTGCGACAGGCGACGTCCTACGAGCAGTACTTC,CASSLLRQATSYEQYF
-,TRBV27,TRBJ1-4,many,14,TGTGCCAGCAGTGTATATGCAACTAATGAAAAACTGTTTTTT,CASSVYATNEKLFF
-,TRBV11-3,TRBJ2-1,few,13,TGTGCCAGCAGCCAAATGGCCGCCAATGAGCAGTTCTTC,CASSQMAANEQFF
-,TRBV6-6,TRBJ1-1,many,13,TGTGCCAGCATGGGGGCTATGAACACTGAAGCTTTCTTT,CASMGAMNTEAFF
TRBD2,TRBV12-3/TRBV12-4,TRBJ2-1,many,16,TGTGCCAGCACCCTACTAGCGTGGGGCTCCTACAATGAGCAGTTCTTC,CASTLLAWGSYNEQFF
-,TRBV19,TRBJ2-4,few,19,TGTGCCAGTAGTATAGGCCCCGTGGCAGGGGTTATGGCCAAAAACATTCAGTACTTC,CASSIGPVAGVMAKNIQYF
-,TRBV27,TRBJ2-1,many,15,TGTGCCAGCAGTACTCCCGGGCCGCTCTACAATGAGCAGTTCTTC,CASSTPGPLYNEQFF
TRBD1,TRBV12-3/TRBV12-4,TRBJ2-6,many,17,TGTGCCAGCAGTCTGTTGGGACAGGGTGACGGGGCCAACGTCCTGACTTTC,CASSLLGQGDGANVLTF
TRBD2,TRBV10-2,TRBJ2-3,once,18,TGCGCCAGCAGTCCGGGACTAGCGGGAGAGGTCGGGCCAGATACGCAGTATTTT,CASSPGLAGEVGPDTQYF
TRBD1,TRBV6-2/TRBV6-3,TRBJ1-5,-,14,TGTGCCAGCAGGATACAGGGGTGGAATCAGCCCCAGCATTTT,CASRIQGWNQPQHF
-,TRBV10-2,TRBJ1-1,many,14,TGCGCCAGCAGTGAACTCTCCTTCAACACTGAAGCTTTCTTT,CASSELSFNTEAFF
-,TRBV30,TRBJ2-1,few,15,TGTGCCTGGAGTGTACGGGCAGGGGCGTTCGGTGAGCAGTTCTTC,CAWSVRAGAFGEQFF
-,TRBV20-1,TRBJ2-5,many,16,TGCAGTGCTAGAGTCGGAGGGGGGAGCGCCCGTGAGACCCAGTACTTC,CSARVGGGSARETQYF
TRBD2,TRBV27,TRBJ2-1,many,13,TGTGCCAGCAGTACGAGTAGGGCGGGAGGTCAGTTCTTC,CASSTSRAGGQFF
-,TRBV28,TRBJ1-1,many,12,TGTGCCAGCAGCGAGATGAACACTGAAGCTTTCTTT,CASSEMNTEAFF